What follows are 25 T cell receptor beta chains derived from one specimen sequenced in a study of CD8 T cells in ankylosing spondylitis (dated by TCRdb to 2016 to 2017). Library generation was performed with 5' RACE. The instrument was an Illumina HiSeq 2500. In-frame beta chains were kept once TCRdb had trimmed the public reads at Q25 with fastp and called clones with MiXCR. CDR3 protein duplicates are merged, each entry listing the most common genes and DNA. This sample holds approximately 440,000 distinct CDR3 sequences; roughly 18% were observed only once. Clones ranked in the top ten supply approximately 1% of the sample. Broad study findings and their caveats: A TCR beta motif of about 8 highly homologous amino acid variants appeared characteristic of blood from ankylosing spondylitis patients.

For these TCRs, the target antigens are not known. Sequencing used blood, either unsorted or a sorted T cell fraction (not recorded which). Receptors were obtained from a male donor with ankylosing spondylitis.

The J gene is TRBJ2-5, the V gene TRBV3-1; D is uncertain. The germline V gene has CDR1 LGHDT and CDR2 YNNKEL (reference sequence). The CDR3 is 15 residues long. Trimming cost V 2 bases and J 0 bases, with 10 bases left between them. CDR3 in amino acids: CASSQQGKNQETQYF. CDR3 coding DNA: TGTGCCAGCAGCCAACAAGGCAAGAACCAAGAGACCCAGTACTTC.

CDR3 coding DNA: TGCAGTGCTCCCGGGGACAGCACAGATACGCAGTATTTT. Translating gives CSAPGDSTDTQYF. V is TRBV20-1 and J is TRBJ2-3; either TRBD1 or TRBD2 may supply D (5 bases each). The V end was cut by 5 bases, the J end by 0 bases, with 9 bases between. Germline V lookup: CDR1 DFQATT, CDR2 SNEGSKA (reference sequence). The CDR3 runs to 13 residues.

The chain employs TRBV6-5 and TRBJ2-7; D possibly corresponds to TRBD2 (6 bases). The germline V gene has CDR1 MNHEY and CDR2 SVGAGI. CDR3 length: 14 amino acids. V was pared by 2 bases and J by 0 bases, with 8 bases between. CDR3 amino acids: CASSYLSGSYEQYF. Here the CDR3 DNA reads TGTGCCAGCAGTTACCTTAGCGGCTCCTACGAGCAGTACTTC.

CDR3 bases: TGCGCCAGCAGCTTGGTAGGCAGCCTCTACGAGCAGTACTTC. Protein product: CASSLVGSLYEQYF. This chain uses TRBV5-1 with TRBJ2-7; no firm D call. CDR3 length: 14 residues. Germline lookup yields CDR1 SGHRS and CDR2 YFSETQ. Trimming removed 0 bases from V and 3 bases from J, with 10 bases in between.

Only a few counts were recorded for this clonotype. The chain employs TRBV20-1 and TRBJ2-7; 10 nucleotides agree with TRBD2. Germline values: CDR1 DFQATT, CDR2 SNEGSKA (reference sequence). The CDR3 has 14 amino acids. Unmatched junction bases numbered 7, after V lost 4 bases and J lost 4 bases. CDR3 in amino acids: CSATASGRSYEQYF. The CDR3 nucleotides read TGCAGTGCTACAGCTAGCGGGAGATCATACGAGCAGTACTTC.

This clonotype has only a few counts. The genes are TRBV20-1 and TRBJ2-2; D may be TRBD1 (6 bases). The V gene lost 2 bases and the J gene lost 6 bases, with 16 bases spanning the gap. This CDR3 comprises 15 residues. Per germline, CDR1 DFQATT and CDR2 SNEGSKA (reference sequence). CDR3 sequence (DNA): TGCAGTGCTAGACCTGGGGGCAGGGTAGCCGGGGAGCTGTTTTTT. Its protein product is CSARPGGRVAGELFF.

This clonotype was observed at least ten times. CDR3 in amino acids: CASNWGTGAYEQYF. In nucleotides, the CDR3 is TGTGCCAGCAACTGGGGGACAGGGGCTTACGAGCAGTACTTC. The chain recombines TRBV12-3 or TRBV12-4 with TRBJ2-7, with 10 bases identical to TRBD1. This CDR3 has 14 amino acids. V lost 7 bases and J lost 4; bases outside the gene matches: 7.

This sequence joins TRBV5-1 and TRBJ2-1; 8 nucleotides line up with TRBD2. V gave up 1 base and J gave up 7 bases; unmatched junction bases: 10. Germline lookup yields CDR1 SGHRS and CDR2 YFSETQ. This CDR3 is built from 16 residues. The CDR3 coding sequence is TGCGCCAGCAGCTTGTACCCCACGGGAGGGCAAAATGAGCAGTTCTTC. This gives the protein CASSLYPTGGQNEQFF. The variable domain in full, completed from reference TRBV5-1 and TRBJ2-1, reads KAGVTQTPRYLIKTRGQQVTLSCSPISGHRSVSWYQQTPGQGLQFLFEYFSETQRNKGNFPGRFSGRQFSNSRSEMNVSTLELGDSALYLCASSLYPTGGQNEQFFGPGTRLTVL.

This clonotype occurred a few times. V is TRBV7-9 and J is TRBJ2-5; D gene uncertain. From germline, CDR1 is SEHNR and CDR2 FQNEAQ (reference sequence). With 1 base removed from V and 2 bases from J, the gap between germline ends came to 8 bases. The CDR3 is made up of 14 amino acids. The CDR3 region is CASSLEQTQETQYF. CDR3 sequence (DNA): TGTGCCAGCAGCTTAGAGCAGACTCAAGAGACCCAGTACTTC. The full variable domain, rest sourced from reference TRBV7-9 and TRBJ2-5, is DTGVSQNPRHKITKRGQNVTFRCDPISEHNRLYWYRQTLGQGPEFLTYFQNEAQLEKSRLLSDRFSAERPKGSFSTLEIQRTEQGDSAMYLCASSLEQTQETQYFGPGTRLLVL.

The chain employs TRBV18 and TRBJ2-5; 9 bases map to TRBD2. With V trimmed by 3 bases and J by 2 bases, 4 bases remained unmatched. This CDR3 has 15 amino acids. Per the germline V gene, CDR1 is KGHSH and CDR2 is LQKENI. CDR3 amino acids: CASSPRLAVQETQYF. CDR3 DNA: TGTGCCAGCTCACCGAGACTAGCGGTACAAGAGACCCAGTACTTC. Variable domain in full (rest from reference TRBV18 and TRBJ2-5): NAGVMQNPRHLVRRRGQEARLRCSPMKGHSHVYWYRQLPEEGLKFMVYLQKENIIDESGMPKERFSAEFPKEGPSILRIQQVVRGDSAAYFCASSPRLAVQETQYFGPGTRLLVL.

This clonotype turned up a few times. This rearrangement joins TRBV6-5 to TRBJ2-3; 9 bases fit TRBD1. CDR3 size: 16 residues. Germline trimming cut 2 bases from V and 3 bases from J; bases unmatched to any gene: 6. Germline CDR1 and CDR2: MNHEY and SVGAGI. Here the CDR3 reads CASSYGGTGRTDTQYF. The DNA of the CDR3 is TGTGCCAGCAGTTACGGCGGGACAGGGAGGACAGATACGCAGTATTTT.

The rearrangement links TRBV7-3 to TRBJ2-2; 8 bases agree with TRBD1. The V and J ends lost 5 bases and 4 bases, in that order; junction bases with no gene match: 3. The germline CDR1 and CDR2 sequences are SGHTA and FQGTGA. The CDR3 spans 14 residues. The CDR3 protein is CASSHRGATGELFF. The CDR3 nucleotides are TGTGCCAGCAGCCACAGGGGGGCCACCGGGGAGCTGTTTTTT.

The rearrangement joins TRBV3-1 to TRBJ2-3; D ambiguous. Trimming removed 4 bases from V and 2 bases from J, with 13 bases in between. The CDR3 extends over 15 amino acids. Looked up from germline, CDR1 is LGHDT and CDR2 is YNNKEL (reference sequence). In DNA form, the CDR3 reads TGTGCCAGCAGCCCCCGGTACTATCCCACAGATACGCAGTATTTT. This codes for CASSPRYYPTDTQYF.

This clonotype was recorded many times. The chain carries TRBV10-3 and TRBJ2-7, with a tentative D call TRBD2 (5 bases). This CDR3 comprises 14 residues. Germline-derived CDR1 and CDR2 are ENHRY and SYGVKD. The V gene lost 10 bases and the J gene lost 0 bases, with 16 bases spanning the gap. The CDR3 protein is CATSDYQSSYEQYF. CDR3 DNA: TGTGCCACCTCAGACTACCAGAGCTCCTACGAGCAGTACTTC.

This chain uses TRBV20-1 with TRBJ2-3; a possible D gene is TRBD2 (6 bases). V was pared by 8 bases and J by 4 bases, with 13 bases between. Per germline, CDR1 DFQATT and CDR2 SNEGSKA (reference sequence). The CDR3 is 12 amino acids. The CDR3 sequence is CSPRRDADTQYF. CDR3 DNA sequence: TGCAGTCCCCGGCGGGACGCAGATACGCAGTATTTT.

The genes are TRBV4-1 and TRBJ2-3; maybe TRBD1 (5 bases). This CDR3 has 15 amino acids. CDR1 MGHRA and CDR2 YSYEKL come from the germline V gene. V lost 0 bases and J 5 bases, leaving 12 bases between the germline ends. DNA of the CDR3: TGCGCCAGCAGCCAAGAGGCAGGGAAGGGAGATACGCAGTATTTT. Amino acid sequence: CASSQEAGKGDTQYF.

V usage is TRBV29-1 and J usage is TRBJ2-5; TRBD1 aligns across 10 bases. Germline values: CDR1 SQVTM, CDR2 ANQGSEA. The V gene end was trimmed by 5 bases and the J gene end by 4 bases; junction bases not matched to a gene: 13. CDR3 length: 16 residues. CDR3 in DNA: TGCAGCGTTCAAAATCTGGGACAGGGGTTGGGAGAGACCCAGTACTTC. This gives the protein CSVQNLGQGLGETQYF.

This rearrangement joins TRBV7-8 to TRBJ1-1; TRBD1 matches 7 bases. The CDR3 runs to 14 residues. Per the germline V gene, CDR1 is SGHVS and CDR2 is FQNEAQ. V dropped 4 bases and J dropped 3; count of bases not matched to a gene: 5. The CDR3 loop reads CASSWDSGYTEAFF. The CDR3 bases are TGTGCCAGCAGCTGGGACAGCGGGTACACTGAAGCTTTCTTT.

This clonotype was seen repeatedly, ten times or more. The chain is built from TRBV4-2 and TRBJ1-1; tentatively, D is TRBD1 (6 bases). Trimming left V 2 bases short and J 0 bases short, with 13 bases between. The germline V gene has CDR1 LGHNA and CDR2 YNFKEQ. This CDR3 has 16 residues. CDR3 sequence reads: CASSQILGQMNTEAFF. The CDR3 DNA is TGTGCCAGCAGCCAAATCCTTGGACAGATGAACACTGAAGCTTTCTTT.

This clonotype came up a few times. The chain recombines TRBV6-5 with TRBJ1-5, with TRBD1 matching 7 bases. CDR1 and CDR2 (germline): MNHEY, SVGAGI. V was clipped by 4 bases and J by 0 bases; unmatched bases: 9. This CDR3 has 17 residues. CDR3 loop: CASSSRDSRYSNQPQHF. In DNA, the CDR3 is TGTGCCAGCAGTTCTCGGGACAGTCGATATAGCAATCAGCCCCAGCATTTT.

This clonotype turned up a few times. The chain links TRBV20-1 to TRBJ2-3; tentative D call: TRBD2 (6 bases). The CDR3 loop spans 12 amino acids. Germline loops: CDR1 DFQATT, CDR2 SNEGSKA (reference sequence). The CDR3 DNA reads TGCAGGGGGCGGGGTAACACAGATACGCAGTATTTT. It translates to CRGRGNTDTQYF.

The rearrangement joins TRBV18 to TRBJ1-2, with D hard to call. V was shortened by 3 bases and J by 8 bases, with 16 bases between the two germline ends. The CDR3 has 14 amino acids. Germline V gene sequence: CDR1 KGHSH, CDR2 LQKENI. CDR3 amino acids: CASSPSVTGGGYTF. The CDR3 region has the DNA TGTGCCAGCTCACCGTCCGTAACGGGAGGGGGCTACACCTTC.

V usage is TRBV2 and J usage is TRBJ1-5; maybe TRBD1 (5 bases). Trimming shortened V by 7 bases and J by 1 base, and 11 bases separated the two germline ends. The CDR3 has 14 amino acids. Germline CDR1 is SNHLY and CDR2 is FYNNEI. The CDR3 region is CASMARESNQPQHF. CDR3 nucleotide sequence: TGTGCCAGCATGGCCAGGGAGAGCAATCAGCCCCAGCATTTT.

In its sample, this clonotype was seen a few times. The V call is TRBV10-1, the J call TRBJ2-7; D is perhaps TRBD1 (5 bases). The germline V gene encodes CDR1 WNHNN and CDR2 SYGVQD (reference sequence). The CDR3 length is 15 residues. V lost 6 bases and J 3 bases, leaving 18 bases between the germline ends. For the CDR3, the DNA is TGCGCCAGCAGCGCCTATCCCGACAGATTCTACGAGCAGTACTTC. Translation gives CASSAYPDRFYEQYF.

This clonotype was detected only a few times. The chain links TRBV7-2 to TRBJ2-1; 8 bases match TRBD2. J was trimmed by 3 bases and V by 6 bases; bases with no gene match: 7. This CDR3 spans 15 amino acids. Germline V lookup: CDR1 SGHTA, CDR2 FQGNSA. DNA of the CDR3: TGTGCCAGCAGTCCACCGGGACTAGTCTACAATGAGCAGTTCTTC. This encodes CASSPPGLVYNEQFF.